This TCR beta chain is drawn from a study of T-cell reconstitution after alpha-beta-depleted transplantation in children. Overall study results and limits: There were reportedly several hundred expanded graft clones from which alpha-beta T cells came about two months after transplant.

TCRbeta library preparation incorporated unique molecular identifiers. MiXCR, applied by TCRdb to the PCR reads, yields one record per CDR3 protein. The sample has about 980,000 distinct CDR3 sequences; 25% to 35% are singletons. CDR1 and CDR2 from the germline V gene are DFQATT and SNEGSKA (reference sequence). CDR3 length equals 13 residues. Deletions cut 3 bases from V and 2 bases from J, with 8 bases between. Comments on this clonotype: Antigen specificity is unknown.

The specimen comprised PBMCs, mostly from graft donor cells, sampled 360 days after TCRalphabeta/CD19-depleted stem cell transplant. The chain has TRBV20-1 and TRBJ1-3; a weak D match, TRBD1 (6 bases). This clonotype was obtained from a boy under two years old who had a stem cell transplant for SCID, so the T cells may come from the graft donor. The CDR3 reads CSASTGTGNTIYF. The CDR3 nucleotides are TGCAGTGCTAGTACAGGGACTGGAAACACCATATATTTT.